Each of the 15 T cell receptor beta chains below was sequenced from the same sample in a study of T-cell memory formation after mild COVID-19. MiXCR, run by TCRdb on the 5' RACE reads, gives a single entry per CDR3 protein. The profile shows 350,000 to 450,000 distinct CDR3 sequences, 13% to 15% of them singletons. Sequences were obtained from PBMCs or a T cell subset sorted from them (not recorded which). The receptor set was obtained from a man between 18 and 35 years old who had mild COVID-19 (a few samples of this study predate the infection). Cell type and time point are not known.

The CDR3 spells CASTELGRGRHTEAFF. CDR3 sequence (DNA): TGTGCCAGCACTGAACTAGGCAGGGGGCGGCACACTGAAGCTTTCTTT. The chain couples TRBV12-3 or TRBV12-4 to TRBJ1-1, with 8 bases matching TRBD1. V gave up 7 bases and J gave up 3 bases; unmatched junction bases: 13. This CDR3 is 16 amino acids long.

This chain joins TRBV9 and TRBJ2-7; tentatively, D is TRBD1 (6 bases). Trimming removed 4 bases from V and 1 base from J, with 12 bases in between. CDR1 and CDR2 (germline): SGDLS, YYNGEE. CDR3 length: 14 residues. This CDR3 is CASSSRDKSYEQYF. The CDR3 region has the DNA TGTGCCAGCAGCTCTCGGGACAAGTCCTACGAGCAGTACTTC.

In its sample, this clonotype was seen a few times. The V and J genes are TRBV24-1 and TRBJ2-3; TRBD2 matches 9 bases. V was pared by 1 base and J by 1 base, with 11 bases of the junction left unmatched. Germline CDR1 reads KGHDR; CDR2 reads SFDVKD. The CDR3 extends over 19 amino acids. Here the CDR3 reads CATSDFLAGHKGGTDTQYF. The CDR3 DNA sequence: TGTGCCACCAGTGATTTCCTAGCGGGACACAAGGGAGGCACAGATACGCAGTATTTT.

For this clonotype: A junction end diverges from the germline sequence, so it may reflect a read error. The chain has TRBV11-2 and TRBJ2-3; 9 bases agree with TRBD1. The CDR3 has 15 residues. Germline V gene lookup returns CDR1 SGHAT and CDR2 FQNNGV. CDR3 in amino acids: CAISLGTGLTDTQYF. As DNA, the CDR3 is TGTGCCATCAGCTTAGGGACAGGGTTAACAGATACGCAGTATTTT.

The V and J genes are TRBV4-3 and TRBJ1-1; D unclear. Trimming left V 4 bases short and J 1 base short, with 31 bases between. The CDR3 consists of 21 residues. Per the germline V gene, CDR1 is LGHNA and CDR2 is YSLEER. The CDR3 sequence is CASSRTTGWHRILEWNTEAFF. CDR3 sequence (DNA): TGCGCCAGCAGCCGTACCACGGGGTGGCATCGGATTCTGGAATGGAACACTGAAGCTTTCTTT.

This clonotype was detected only a few times. J is TRBJ2-1 and V is TRBV7-9, with 8 positions matching TRBD2. The J segment lost 14 bases and the V segment lost 5 bases, leaving 8 bases of the junction unmatched. Germline loops: CDR1 SEHNR, CDR2 FQNEAQ (reference sequence). The CDR3 spans 12 residues. The CDR3: CASSRSGGLEFF. CDR3 in DNA: TGTGCCAGCAGCCGGAGCGGGGGCCTTGAGTTCTTC.

The chain joins TRBV12-3 or TRBV12-4 to TRBJ1-6; 7 nucleotides agree with TRBD1. There are 17 residues in the CDR3. V trimming: 0 bases; J trimming: 1 base; junction bases outside the gene matches: 3. The CDR3 DNA follows: TGTGCCAGCAGTTTAGCACAGGGGAATTCCTATAATTCACCCCTCCACTTT. Translated: CASSLAQGNSYNSPLHF.

This chain uses TRBV9 with TRBJ2-3; weak D call: TRBD2 (6 bases). This CDR3 is built from 15 residues. Germline CDR1 reads SGDLS; CDR2 reads YYNGEE. V was pared by 0 bases and J by 1 base, with 9 bases between. DNA of the CDR3: TGTGCCAGCAGCGTAGAACCGGGGGGCACAGATACGCAGTATTTT. Amino acid sequence: CASSVEPGGTDTQYF.

The V gene is TRBV5-1, the J gene TRBJ2-7; TRBD1 or TRBD2 may be the D gene (5 bases each). Germline V gene data show CDR1 as SGHRS and CDR2 as YFSETQ. The length of the CDR3 is 13 residues. V dropped 2 bases and J dropped 3 bases, with 9 bases sitting between them. CDR3 in DNA: TGCGCCAGCAGCTTCGGGACCGGCTACGAGCAGTACTTC. This gives the protein CASSFGTGYEQYF.

V is TRBV5-1 and J is TRBJ2-3; D uncertain. The germline gives CDR1 SGHRS, CDR2 YFSETQ. V shed 4 bases and J shed 3 bases, with 12 bases lying between them. The length of the CDR3 is 14 residues. This CDR3 reads CASSPWDPTDTQYF. CDR3 sequence (DNA): TGCGCCAGCAGCCCATGGGATCCTACAGATACGCAGTATTTT.

The chain recombines TRBV4-3 with TRBJ2-3; D is unclear. The V gene lost 1 base and the J gene lost 1 base, with 9 bases spanning the gap. Germline CDR1 LGHNA, CDR2 YSLEER. The CDR3 consists of 15 residues. The CDR3 region has the DNA TGCGCCAGCAGCCAAGCTTACTCCCGCACAGATACGCAGTATTTT. Amino acids: CASSQAYSRTDTQYF.

The sample holds a few counts of this clonotype. The rearrangement uses TRBV12-3 or TRBV12-4 and TRBJ1-1, with D hard to call. V was clipped by 9 bases and J by 4 bases, with 12 bases between them. The CDR3 totals 12 residues. The CDR3 coding sequence is TGTGCCAGTGGCGGAAGGATCACTGAAGCTTTCTTT. Encoded protein: CASGGRITEAFF.

This clonotype was counted many times. The chain recombines TRBV4-3 with TRBJ2-5; D is ambiguous. V dropped 0 bases and J dropped 1 base, with 9 bases sitting between them. Per the germline V gene, CDR1 is LGHNA and CDR2 is YSLEER. CDR3 size: 15 residues. The CDR3 reads CASSQDLGSQETQYF. The DNA of the CDR3 is TGCGCCAGCAGCCAAGATCTGGGATCCCAAGAGACCCAGTACTTC.

The chain is built from TRBV15 and TRBJ1-5; D unresolved. CDR1 and CDR2 from the germline V gene are LNHNV and YYDKDF (reference sequence). The V and J ends lost 2 bases and 9 bases respectively, with 11 bases between them. The CDR3 length is 13 residues. The CDR3 coding sequence is TGTGCCACCAGCAGACCCATTAAGGGGCCCCAGCATTTT. Translation: CATSRPIKGPQHF. The full variable domain, completed using reference TRBV15 and TRBJ1-5, is DAMVIQNPRYQVTQFGKPVTLSCSQTLNHNVMYWYQQKSSQAPKLLFHYYDKDFNNEADTPDNFQSRRPNTSFCFLDIRSPGLGDTAMYLCATSRPIKGPQHFGDGTRLSIL.

This clonotype was recorded a few times. V gene TRBV3-1 combines with J gene TRBJ2-1; D may be TRBD2 (5 bases). V shed 2 bases and J shed 3 bases, with 17 bases lying between them. The CDR3 extends over 17 amino acids. Germline CDR1 reads LGHDT; CDR2 reads YNNKEL (reference sequence). CDR3 nucleotide sequence: TGTGCCAGCAGCCAACTCGAGGGAACAGCCTACTACAATGAGCAGTTCTTC. It encodes CASSQLEGTAYYNEQFF.